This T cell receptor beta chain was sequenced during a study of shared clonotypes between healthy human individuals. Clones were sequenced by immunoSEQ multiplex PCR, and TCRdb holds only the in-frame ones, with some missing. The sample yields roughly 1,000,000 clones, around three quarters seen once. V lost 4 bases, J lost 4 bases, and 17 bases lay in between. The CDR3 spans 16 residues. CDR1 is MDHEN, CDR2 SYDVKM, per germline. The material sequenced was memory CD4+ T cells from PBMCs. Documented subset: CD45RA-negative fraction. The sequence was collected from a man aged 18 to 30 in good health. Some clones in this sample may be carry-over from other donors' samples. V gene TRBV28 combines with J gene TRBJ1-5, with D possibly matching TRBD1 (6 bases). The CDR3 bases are TGTGCCAGCAGTTACCCTCCCAGTAGGGGGAATCAGCCCCAGCATTTT. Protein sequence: CASSYPPSRGNQPQHF.